The next 21 T cell receptor beta chains were all read from a single sample in a study of technical replicates of blood from a few donors (dated by TCRdb to 2016 to 2017). Receptor amplification or capture employed the immunoSEQ multiplex PCR assay. TCRdb obtained this table from immuneACCESS and retained in-frame rearrangements with V and J assigned. These tables miss some clones; where compared with another copy, unresolved V genes account for less than half of the shortfall, and the remainder is unexplained. This sample has approximately 69,000 clones in its table, and roughly 96% of those were observed once. The ten top clones hold 0.2% to 0.25% of the sample. The sample taken for sequencing was T cells isolated from PBMCs. The origin of the receptors is a human donor in good health.

The chain employs TRBV6-5 and TRBJ2-4; D might be TRBD2 (6 bases). The CDR3 is 14 residues long. V lost 5 bases to trimming and J lost 1 base, with 9 bases between them. Germline-derived CDR1 and CDR2 are MNHEY and SVGAGI. This CDR3 reads CASSRGTAKNIQYF. The CDR3 bases are TGTGCCAGCAGTCGCGGGACGGCCAAAAACATTCAGTACTTC.

The V call is TRBV2, the J call TRBJ1-6; possible D gene TRBD1, 5 bases. CDR3 length equals 13 residues. Per germline, CDR1 SNHLY and CDR2 FYNNEI. The CDR3 loop is CLCKGSNNSPLHF. CDR3 bases: TGTTTATGTAAGGGGTCGAATAATTCACCCCTCCACTTT.

This chain uses TRBV6-1 with TRBJ1-5, with 9 bases fitting TRBD1. Germline trimming cut 2 bases from V and 5 bases from J; bases unmatched to any gene: 7. CDR1 and CDR2 (germline): MNHNS, SASEGT. This CDR3 has 16 residues. The CDR3 region is CASSEPWTGAHQPQHF. DNA for the CDR3: TGTGCCAGCAGTGAACCCTGGACAGGGGCGCATCAGCCCCAGCATTTT.

The rearrangement joins TRBV7-9 to TRBJ2-3; 8 bases fit TRBD2. The ends lost 4 bases at V and 2 bases at J; junction bases unmatched: 8. Per germline, CDR1 SEHNR and CDR2 FQNEAQ (reference sequence). The CDR3 is 16 amino acids. The CDR3 is CASSSSGGRPTDTQYF. CDR3 nucleotides: TGTGCCAGCAGCTCGAGCGGGGGCCGACCCACAGATACGCAGTATTTT.

The rearrangement joins TRBV28 to TRBJ2-7; 9 bases are shared with TRBD1. This CDR3 comprises 13 residues. CDR1 and CDR2 (germline): MDHEN, SYDVKM. V shed 6 bases and J 6 bases; nucleotides not matched to a gene: 6. CDR3 protein: CASSRGQGREQYF. CDR3 nucleotide sequence: TGTGCCAGCAGCCGGGGACAGGGACGCGAGCAGTACTTC.

The V gene is TRBV19, the J gene TRBJ1-5; TRBD1 agrees at 8 bases. Germline lookup yields CDR1 LNHDA and CDR2 SQIVND (reference sequence). The CDR3 has 14 amino acids. J lost 5 bases, V lost 4 bases, and 4 bases had no gene match. The CDR3: CASSTGGFDQPQHF. The CDR3 nucleotides are TGTGCCAGTAGTACAGGGGGCTTCGATCAGCCCCAGCATTTT. Looking up the rest from reference TRBV19 and TRBJ1-5 gives the full variable domain: DGGITQSPKYLFRKEGQNVTLSCEQNLNHDAMYWYRQDPGQGLRLIYYSQIVNDFQKGDIAEGYSVSREKKESFPLTVTSAQKNPTAFYLCASSTGGFDQPQHFGDGTRLSIL.

This clone was seen only once. V usage is TRBV6-5 and J usage is TRBJ1-4; D not resolved. The germline gives CDR1 MNHEY, CDR2 SVGAGI. This CDR3 is built from 15 residues. V shed 0 bases and J shed 1 base, with 6 bases lying between them. The CDR3 DNA reads TGTGCCAGCAGTTACTCCCGGGGAACTAATGAAAAACTGTTTTTT. Translating it yields CASSYSRGTNEKLFF.

This clone was counted once. J is TRBJ2-3 and V is TRBV6-5; D not resolved. Trimming cost V 5 bases and J 6 bases, with 6 bases left between them. The CDR3 has 11 amino acids. Germline CDR1 MNHEY, CDR2 SVGAGI. Here the CDR3 reads CASSSEDTQYF. The CDR3 DNA is TGTGCCAGCAGTAGCGAGGATACGCAGTATTTT.

The rearrangement links TRBV7-2 to TRBJ2-3; D is possibly TRBD2 (6 bases). Germline-derived CDR1 and CDR2 are SGHTA and FQGNSA. V gave up 7 bases and J gave up 4 bases, with 21 bases separating them. The CDR3 is 16 residues long. CDR3 nucleotides: TGTGCCAGCAACTCAAATCACCGGGGGTTGGCAGATACGCAGTATTTT. As protein: CASNSNHRGLADTQYF. Complete variable domain (other parts from reference TRBV7-2 and TRBJ2-3): GAGVSQSPSNKVTEKGKDVELRCDPISGHTALYWYRQSLGQGLEFLIYFQGNSAPDKSGLPSDRFSAERTGGSVSTLTIQRTQQEDSAVYLCASNSNHRGLADTQYFGPGTRLTVL.

The V call is TRBV7-9, the J call TRBJ1-3; D not certain. V dropped 7 bases and J dropped 0 bases, with 16 bases sitting between them. This CDR3 comprises 16 residues. From germline, CDR1 is SEHNR and CDR2 FQNEAQ (reference sequence). CDR3 sequence: CASTKVGTYSGNTIYF. The CDR3 DNA reads TGTGCCAGCACTAAGGTGGGCACGTACTCTGGAAACACCATATATTTT.

The rearrangement uses TRBV6-4 and TRBJ1-1, with D tentatively TRBD1 (6 bases). V lost 6 bases, J lost 1 base, and 9 bases lay in between. The CDR3 runs 13 residues. The germline CDR1 and CDR2 sequences are MRHNA and SNTAGT. CDR3 sequence (DNA): TGTGCCAGCAGCCCGACAGGGAACACTGAAGCTTTCTTT. Protein product: CASSPTGNTEAFF.

V gene TRBV11-3 combines with J gene TRBJ2-5; 12 bases agree with TRBD2. The length of the CDR3 is 18 residues. In germline, CDR1 is SGHNT, CDR2 YENEEA. The ends lost 1 base at V and 3 bases at J; junction bases unmatched: 9. The CDR3 DNA reads as TGTGCCAGCAGCTTAGTGAGGCTAGCGGGGGGGCCCGAAGAGACCCAGTACTTC. Protein product: CASSLVRLAGGPEETQYF.

The gene calls are TRBV2 and TRBJ1-1; possible D gene TRBD1, 5 bases. Germline values: CDR1 SNHLY, CDR2 FYNNEI. The CDR3 runs 14 residues. V lost 6 bases and J 1 base, leaving 12 bases between the germline ends. CDR3 sequence: CASRGAGRNTEAFF. Written as DNA, the CDR3 is TGTGCCAGCAGAGGGGCAGGAAGGAACACTGAAGCTTTCTTT.

The V and J genes are TRBV29-1 and TRBJ2-5; 9 bases are shared with TRBD1. The CDR3 spans 15 residues. With 4 bases clipped from V and 2 bases from J, the junction kept 8 bases outside the gene matches. Germline loops: CDR1 SQVTM, CDR2 ANQGSEA. CDR3: CSVGPTGGIQETQYF. DNA for the CDR3: TGCAGCGTTGGTCCGACAGGGGGGATACAAGAGACCCAGTACTTC.

V usage is TRBV9 and J usage is TRBJ2-5; weak D call: TRBD2 (5 bases). Looked up from germline, CDR1 is SGDLS and CDR2 is YYNGEE. V gave up 3 bases and J gave up 5 bases, with 5 bases separating them. The CDR3 is made up of 11 amino acids. The CDR3 region has the DNA TGTGCCAGCAGCGCGGGGGAGACCCAGTACTTC. The encoded protein is CASSAGETQYF.

CDR3 amino acids: CASSSFFDRGGVNTEAFF. CDR3 nucleotides: TGTGCCAGCAGCTCGTTTTTTGACAGGGGGGGGGTGAACACTGAAGCTTTCTTT. The V gene is TRBV7-9, the J gene TRBJ1-1; 9 nucleotides match TRBD1. This CDR3 is built from 18 residues. Germline V lookup: CDR1 SEHNR, CDR2 FQNEAQ (reference sequence). The trim removed 4 bases at V and 0 bases at J, leaving 12 bases unmatched.

The chain recombines TRBV27 with TRBJ1-1, with no clear D. The CDR3 spans 15 residues. CDR1 MNHEY and CDR2 SMNVEV come from the germline V gene (reference sequence). Trimming took off 4 bases at V and 3 bases at J, with 15 bases between the two ends. CDR3: CASSSYSGWDTEAFF. The CDR3 DNA follows: TGTGCCAGCAGTTCCTACAGCGGGTGGGACACTGAAGCTTTCTTT.

V and J are TRBV5-4 and TRBJ2-3; 11 bases are shared with TRBD2. This CDR3 spans 17 amino acids. The J segment lost 6 bases and the V segment lost 2 bases, leaving 11 bases of the junction unmatched. CDR1 and CDR2 from the germline V gene are SGHNT and YYREEE (reference sequence). The CDR3 DNA is TGTGCCAGCAGCTTTGTCGGGACTAGCGGTAGGCGGGATACGCAGTATTTT. Amino acids: CASSFVGTSGRRDTQYF.

The genes are TRBV7-2 and TRBJ1-2, with 9 nucleotides matching TRBD1. This CDR3 has 14 residues. Germline V gene lookup returns CDR1 SGHTA and CDR2 FQGNSA. J gave up 5 bases and V 5 bases, and 6 bases lay outside the gene matches. The chain's CDR3 is CASSPDRGGYGYTF. The CDR3 bases are TGTGCCAGCAGCCCGGACAGGGGCGGGTATGGCTACACCTTC.

The CDR3 sequence is CASSEVGWAGETQYF. CDR3 bases: TGTGCCAGCAGTGAGGTCGGCTGGGCTGGGGAGACCCAGTACTTC. The V call is TRBV2, the J call TRBJ2-5; D is unclear. V gave up 3 bases and J gave up 5 bases, with 16 bases separating them. The length of the CDR3 is 15 residues. CDR1 and CDR2 (germline): SNHLY, FYNNEI.

The V call is TRBV6-5, the J call TRBJ2-1; 11 bases align to TRBD2. CDR3 length equals 15 residues. The germline V gene has CDR1 MNHEY and CDR2 SVGAGI. The J segment lost 6 bases and the V segment lost 5 bases, leaving 6 bases of the junction unmatched. CDR3 DNA: TGTGCCAGCAGTGCACTAGCGGGAGCTGGCAATGAGCAGTTCTTC. The encoded protein is CASSALAGAGNEQFF.